The 6 T cell receptor beta chains presented below share a single source sample, sequenced in a study of memory CD4+ T cells and cytomegalovirus serostatus. The sort gate was single viable CD3+CD4+CD8-CD45RO+ cells for memory CD4+ T cells. Sequencing was performed with immunoSEQ multiplex PCR; in TCRdb, only in-frame clones are kept and a portion is missing. The profile shows under 80,000 clones, 82% of them singletons. Source material: memory CD4+ T cells from blood. The receptors were gathered from an adult in good health and CMV-seronegative.

The V gene is TRBV4-1, the J gene TRBJ2-1; 15 positions match TRBD2. Germline assignment: CDR1 MGHRA and CDR2 YSYEKL. The CDR3 consists of 18 residues. The V segment lost 0 bases and the J segment 9 bases; nucleotides outside the gene matches: 9. The chain's CDR3 is CASSQDKFGLAGGSEQFF. The CDR3 DNA follows: TGCGCCAGCAGCCAAGATAAGTTCGGACTAGCGGGAGGGAGTGAGCAGTTCTTC.

The V gene is TRBV5-1, the J gene TRBJ2-7; 10 bases are a match to TRBD2. This CDR3 is built from 15 residues. CDR1 SGHRS and CDR2 YFSETQ come from the germline V gene. With 4 bases clipped from V and 1 base from J, the junction kept 5 bases outside the gene matches. This CDR3 is CASSVGLALSYEQYF. The CDR3 DNA follows: TGCGCCAGCAGCGTGGGACTAGCGTTATCCTACGAGCAGTACTTC.

The rearrangement joins TRBV11-2 to TRBJ2-7, with 12 nucleotides matching TRBD1. After removal of 1 base from V and 2 bases from J, the junction contained 6 bases not matched to a gene. From germline, CDR1 is SGHAT and CDR2 FQNNGV. The CDR3 sequence is 17 residues long. The CDR3 nucleotides read TGTGCCAGCAGCTTAGCTGGGACAGGGGGCGGGACCTACGAGCAGTACTTC. Its translation is CASSLAGTGGGTYEQYF.

The CDR3, as DNA: TGTGCCAGCAGCCCCCACACATCCTACGAGCAGTACTTC. Amino acids: CASSPHTSYEQYF. The V gene is TRBV27, the J gene TRBJ2-7; D unclear. CDR1 is MNHEY and CDR2 is SMNVEV in the germline V gene (reference sequence). The CDR3 is 13 residues long. V lost 6 bases and J 1 base, leaving 10 bases between the germline ends.

The CDR3 region has the DNA TGTGCCAGCAGCTGGGGGACTAGCGGGAGGTGCGGGCAGTACTTC. Protein: CASSWGTSGRCGQYF. The J gene is TRBJ2-7, the V gene TRBV21-1; TRBD2, the table's D call, was not compared with the DNA. TRBV21-1 is tagged as a pseudogene. This CDR3 spans 15 amino acids.

This clone was found a few times. The V and J genes are TRBV21-1 and TRBJ1-2. TRBV21-1 is a recognized pseudogene. This CDR3 comprises 14 residues. CDR3 in DNA: TGTGCCAGCAGCTCTCGGGAGACAGCCTATGGCTACACCTTC. It translates to CASSSRETAYGYTF.